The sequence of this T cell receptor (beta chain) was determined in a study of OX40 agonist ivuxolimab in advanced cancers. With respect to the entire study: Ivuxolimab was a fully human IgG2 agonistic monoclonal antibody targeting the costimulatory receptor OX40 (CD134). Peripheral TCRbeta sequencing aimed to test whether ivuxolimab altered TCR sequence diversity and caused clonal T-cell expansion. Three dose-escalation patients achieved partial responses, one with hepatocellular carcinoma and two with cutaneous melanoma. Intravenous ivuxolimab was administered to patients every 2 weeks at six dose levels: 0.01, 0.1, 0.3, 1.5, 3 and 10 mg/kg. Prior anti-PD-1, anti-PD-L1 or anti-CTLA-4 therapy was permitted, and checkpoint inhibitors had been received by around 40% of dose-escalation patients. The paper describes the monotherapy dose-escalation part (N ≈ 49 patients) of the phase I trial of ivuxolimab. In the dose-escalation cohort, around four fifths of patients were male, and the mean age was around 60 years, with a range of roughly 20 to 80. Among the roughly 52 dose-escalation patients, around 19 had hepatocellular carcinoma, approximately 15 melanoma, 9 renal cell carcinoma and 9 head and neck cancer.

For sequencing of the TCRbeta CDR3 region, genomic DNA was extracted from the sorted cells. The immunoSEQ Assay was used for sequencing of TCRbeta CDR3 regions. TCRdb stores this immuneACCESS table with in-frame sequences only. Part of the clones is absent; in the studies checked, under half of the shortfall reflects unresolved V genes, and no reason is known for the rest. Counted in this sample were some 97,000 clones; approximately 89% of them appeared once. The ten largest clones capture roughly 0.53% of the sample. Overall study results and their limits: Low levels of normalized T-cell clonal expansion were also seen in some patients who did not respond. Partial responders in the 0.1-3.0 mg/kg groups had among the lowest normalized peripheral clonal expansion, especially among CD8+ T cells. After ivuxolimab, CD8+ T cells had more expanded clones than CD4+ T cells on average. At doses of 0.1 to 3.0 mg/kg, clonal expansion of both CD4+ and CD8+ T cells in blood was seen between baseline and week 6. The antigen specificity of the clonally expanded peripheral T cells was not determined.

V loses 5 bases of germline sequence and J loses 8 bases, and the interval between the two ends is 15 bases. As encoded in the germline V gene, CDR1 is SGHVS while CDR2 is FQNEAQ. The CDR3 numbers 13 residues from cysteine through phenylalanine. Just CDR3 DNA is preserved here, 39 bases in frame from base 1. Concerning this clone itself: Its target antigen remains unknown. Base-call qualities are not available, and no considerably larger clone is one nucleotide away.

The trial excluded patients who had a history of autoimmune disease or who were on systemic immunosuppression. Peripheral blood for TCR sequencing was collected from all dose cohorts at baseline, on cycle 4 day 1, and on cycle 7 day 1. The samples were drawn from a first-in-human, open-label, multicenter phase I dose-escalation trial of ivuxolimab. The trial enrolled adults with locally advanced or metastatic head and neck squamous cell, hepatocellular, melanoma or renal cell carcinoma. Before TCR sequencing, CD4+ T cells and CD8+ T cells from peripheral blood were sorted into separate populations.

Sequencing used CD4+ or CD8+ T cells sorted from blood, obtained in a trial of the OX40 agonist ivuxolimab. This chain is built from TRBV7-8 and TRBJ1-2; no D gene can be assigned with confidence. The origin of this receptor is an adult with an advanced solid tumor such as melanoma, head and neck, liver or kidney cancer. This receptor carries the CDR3 CASSHPSQGGYTF. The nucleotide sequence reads TGTGCCAGCAGCCATCCCTCCCAAGGGGGCTACACCTTC.